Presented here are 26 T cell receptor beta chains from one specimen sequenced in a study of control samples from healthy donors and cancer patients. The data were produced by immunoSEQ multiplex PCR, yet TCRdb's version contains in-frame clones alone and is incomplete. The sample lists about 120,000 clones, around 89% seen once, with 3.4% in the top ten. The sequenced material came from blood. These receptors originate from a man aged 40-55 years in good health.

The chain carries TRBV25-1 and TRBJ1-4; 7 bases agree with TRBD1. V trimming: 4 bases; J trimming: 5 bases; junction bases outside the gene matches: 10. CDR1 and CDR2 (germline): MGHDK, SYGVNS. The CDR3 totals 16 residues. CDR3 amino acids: CASSAGTAPHNEKLFF. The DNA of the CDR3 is TGTGCCAGCAGTGCCGGGACAGCCCCCCACAATGAAAAACTGTTTTTT.

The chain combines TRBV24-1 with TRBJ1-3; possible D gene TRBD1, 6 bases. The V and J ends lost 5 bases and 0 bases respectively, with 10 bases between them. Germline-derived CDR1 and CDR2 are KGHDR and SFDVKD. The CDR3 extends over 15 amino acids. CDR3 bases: TGTGCCACCAGTGCCGGACAGTCCTCTGGAAACACCATATATTTT. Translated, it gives CATSAGQSSGNTIYF.

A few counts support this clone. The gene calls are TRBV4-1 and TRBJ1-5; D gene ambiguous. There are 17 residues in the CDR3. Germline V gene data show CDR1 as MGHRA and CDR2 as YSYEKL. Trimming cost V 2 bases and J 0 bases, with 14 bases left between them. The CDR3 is CASSQLPPDYSNQPQHF. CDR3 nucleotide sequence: TGCGCCAGCAGCCAACTACCCCCGGATTATAGCAATCAGCCCCAGCATTTT.

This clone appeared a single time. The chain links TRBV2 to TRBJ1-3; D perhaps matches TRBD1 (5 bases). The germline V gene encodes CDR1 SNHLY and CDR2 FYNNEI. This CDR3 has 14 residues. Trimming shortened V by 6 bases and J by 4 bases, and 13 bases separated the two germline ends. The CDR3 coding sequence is TGTGCCAGCAGCTTAGCGAGGGACGGAAACACCATATATTTT. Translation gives CASSLARDGNTIYF. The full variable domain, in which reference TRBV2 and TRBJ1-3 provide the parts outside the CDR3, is EPEVTQTPSHQVTQMGQEVILRCVPISNHLYFYWYRQILGQKVEFLVSFYNNEISEKSEIFDDQFSVERPDGSNFTLKIRSTKLEDSAMYFCASSLARDGNTIYFGEGSWLTVV.

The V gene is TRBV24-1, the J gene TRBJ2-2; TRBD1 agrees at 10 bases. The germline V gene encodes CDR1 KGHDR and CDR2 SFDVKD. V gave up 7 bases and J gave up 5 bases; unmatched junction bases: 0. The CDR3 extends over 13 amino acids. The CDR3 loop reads CATRGQGTGELFF. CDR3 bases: TGTGCCACCAGGGGACAGGGGACCGGGGAGCTGTTTTTT.

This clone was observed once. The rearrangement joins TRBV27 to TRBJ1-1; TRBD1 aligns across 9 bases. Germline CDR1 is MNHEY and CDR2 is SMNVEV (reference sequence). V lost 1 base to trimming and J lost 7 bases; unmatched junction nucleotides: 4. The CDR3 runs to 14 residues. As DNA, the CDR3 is TGTGCCAGCAGTTTATTACAGGGGGCTGATGAAGCTTTCTTT. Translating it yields CASSLLQGADEAFF.

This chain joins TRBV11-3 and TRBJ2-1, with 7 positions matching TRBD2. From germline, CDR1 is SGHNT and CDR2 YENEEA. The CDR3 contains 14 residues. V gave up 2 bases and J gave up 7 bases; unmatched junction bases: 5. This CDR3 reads CASSLPRGRNEQFF. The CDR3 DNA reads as TGTGCCAGCAGCTTACCGCGGGGGAGGAATGAGCAGTTCTTC.

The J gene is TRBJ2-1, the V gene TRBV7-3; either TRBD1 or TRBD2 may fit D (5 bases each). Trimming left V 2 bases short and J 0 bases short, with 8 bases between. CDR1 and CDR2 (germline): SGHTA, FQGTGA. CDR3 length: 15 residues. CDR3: CASSLEGTSYNEQFF. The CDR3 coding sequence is TGTGCCAGCAGCTTAGAGGGGACCTCCTACAATGAGCAGTTCTTC.

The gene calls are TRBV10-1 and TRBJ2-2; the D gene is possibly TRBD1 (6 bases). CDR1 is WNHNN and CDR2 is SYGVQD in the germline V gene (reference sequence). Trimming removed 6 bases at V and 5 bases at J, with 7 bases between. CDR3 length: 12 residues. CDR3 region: CASSRGTGELFF. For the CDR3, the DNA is TGCGCCAGCAGCAGGGGAACCGGGGAGCTGTTTTTT.

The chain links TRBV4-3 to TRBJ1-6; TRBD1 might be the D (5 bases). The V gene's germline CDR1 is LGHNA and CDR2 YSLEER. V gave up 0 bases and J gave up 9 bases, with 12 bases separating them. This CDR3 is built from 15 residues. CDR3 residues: CASSQEWGEASPLHF. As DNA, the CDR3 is TGCGCCAGCAGCCAAGAGTGGGGGGAGGCTTCACCCCTCCACTTT.

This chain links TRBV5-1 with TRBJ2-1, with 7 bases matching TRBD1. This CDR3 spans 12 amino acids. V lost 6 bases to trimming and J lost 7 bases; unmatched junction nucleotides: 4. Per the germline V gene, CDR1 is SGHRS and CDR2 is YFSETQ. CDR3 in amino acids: CASTPQGNEQFF. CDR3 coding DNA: TGCGCCAGCACCCCACAGGGGAATGAGCAGTTCTTC.

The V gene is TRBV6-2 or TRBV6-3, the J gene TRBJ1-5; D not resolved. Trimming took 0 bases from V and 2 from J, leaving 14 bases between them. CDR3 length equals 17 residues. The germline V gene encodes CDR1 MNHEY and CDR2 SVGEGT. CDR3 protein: CASSYSITGFGNQPQHF. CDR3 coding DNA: TGTGCCAGCAGTTACTCGATTACGGGGTTTGGCAATCAGCCCCAGCATTTT.

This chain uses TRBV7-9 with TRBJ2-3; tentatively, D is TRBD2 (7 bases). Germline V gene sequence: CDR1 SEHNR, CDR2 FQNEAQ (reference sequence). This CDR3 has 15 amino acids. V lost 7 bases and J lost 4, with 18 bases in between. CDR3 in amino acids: CASTGAGEIADTQYF. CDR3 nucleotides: TGTGCCAGCACGGGGGCGGGGGAGATTGCAGATACGCAGTATTTT.

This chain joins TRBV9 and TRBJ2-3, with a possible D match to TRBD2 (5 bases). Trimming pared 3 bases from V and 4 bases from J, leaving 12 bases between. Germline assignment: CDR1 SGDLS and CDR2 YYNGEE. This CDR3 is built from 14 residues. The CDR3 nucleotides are TGTGCCAGCAGCGGAGACTATCAAGCAGATACGCAGTATTTT. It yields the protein CASSGDYQADTQYF.

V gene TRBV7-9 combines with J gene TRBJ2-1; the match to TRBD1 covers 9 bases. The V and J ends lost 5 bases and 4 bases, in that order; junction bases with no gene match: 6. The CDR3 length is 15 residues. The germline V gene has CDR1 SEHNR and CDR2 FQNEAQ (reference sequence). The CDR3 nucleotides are TGTGCCAGCAGCCCCGGGACAGGGAATTACAATGAGCAGTTCTTC. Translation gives CASSPGTGNYNEQFF.

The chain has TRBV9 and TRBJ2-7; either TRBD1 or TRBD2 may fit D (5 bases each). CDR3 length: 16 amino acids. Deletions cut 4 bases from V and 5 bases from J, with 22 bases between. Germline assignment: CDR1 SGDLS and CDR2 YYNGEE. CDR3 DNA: TGTGCCAGCAGCCCGTGGTCAGGGACCGCCGGCGACGAGCAGTACTTC. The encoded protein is CASSPWSGTAGDEQYF.

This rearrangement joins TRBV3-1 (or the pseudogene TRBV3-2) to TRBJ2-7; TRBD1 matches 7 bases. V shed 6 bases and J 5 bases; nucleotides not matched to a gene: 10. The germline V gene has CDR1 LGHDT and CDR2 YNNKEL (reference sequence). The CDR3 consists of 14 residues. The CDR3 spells CASRHSGTVNEQYF. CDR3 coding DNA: TGTGCCAGCAGACACTCCGGGACAGTCAACGAGCAGTACTTC.

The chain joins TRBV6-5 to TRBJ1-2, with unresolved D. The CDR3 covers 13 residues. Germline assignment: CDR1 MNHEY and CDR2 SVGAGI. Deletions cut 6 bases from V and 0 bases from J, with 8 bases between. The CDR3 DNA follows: TGTGCCAGCAGAAGGGTCTCTAACTATGGCTACACCTTC. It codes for CASRRVSNYGYTF.

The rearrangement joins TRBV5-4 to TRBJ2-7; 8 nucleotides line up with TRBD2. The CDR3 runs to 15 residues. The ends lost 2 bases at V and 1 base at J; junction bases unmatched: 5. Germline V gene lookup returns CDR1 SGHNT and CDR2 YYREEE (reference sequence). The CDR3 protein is CASSFSGGASYEQYF. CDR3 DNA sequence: TGTGCCAGCAGCTTTTCCGGGGGGGCATCCTACGAGCAGTACTTC. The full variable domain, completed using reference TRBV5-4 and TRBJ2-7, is ETGVTQSPTHLIKTRGQQVTLRCSSQSGHNTVSWYQQALGQGPQFIFQYYREEENGRGNFPPRFSGLQFPNYSSELNVNALELDDSALYLCASSFSGGASYEQYFGPGTRLTVT.

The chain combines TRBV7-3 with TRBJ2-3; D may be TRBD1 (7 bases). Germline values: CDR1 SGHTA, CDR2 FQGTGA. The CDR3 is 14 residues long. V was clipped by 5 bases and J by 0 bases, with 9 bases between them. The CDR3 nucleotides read TGTGCCAGCAGCCAGGGGGGTAGCACAGATACGCAGTATTTT. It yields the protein CASSQGGSTDTQYF.

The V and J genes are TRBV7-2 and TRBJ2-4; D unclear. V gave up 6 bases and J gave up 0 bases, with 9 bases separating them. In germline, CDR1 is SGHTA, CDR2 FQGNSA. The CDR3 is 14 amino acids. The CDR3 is CASSFTKAKNIQYF. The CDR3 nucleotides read TGTGCCAGCAGTTTTACAAAAGCCAAAAACATTCAGTACTTC.

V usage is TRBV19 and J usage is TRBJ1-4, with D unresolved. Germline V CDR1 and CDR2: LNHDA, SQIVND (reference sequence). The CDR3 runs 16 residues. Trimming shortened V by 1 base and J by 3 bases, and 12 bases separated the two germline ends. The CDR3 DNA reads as TGTGCCAGTAGTATAGGAGCCGGGCCGGCTAATGAAAAACTGTTTTTT. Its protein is CASSIGAGPANEKLFF.

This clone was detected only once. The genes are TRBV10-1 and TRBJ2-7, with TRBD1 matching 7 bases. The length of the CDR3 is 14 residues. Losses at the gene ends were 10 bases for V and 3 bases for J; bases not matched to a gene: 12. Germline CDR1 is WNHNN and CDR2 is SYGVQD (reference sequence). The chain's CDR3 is CAIGLGTVFYEQYF. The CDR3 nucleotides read TGCGCCATCGGACTCGGGACAGTATTCTACGAGCAGTACTTC.

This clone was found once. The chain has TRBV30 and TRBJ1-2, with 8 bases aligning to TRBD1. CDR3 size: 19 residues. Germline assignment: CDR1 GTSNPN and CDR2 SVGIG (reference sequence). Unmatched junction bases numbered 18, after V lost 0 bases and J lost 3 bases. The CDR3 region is CAWSVFFGTGLSAYYGYTF. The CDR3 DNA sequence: TGTGCCTGGAGTGTATTTTTTGGGACAGGCCTTTCCGCCTACTATGGCTACACCTTC.

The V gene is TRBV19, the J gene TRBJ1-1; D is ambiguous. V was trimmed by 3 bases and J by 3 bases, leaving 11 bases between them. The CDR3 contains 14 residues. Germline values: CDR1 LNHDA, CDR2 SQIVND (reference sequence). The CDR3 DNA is TGTGCCAGTAGTATGAGTTCCTACTACACTGAAGCTTTCTTT. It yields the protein CASSMSSYYTEAFF.

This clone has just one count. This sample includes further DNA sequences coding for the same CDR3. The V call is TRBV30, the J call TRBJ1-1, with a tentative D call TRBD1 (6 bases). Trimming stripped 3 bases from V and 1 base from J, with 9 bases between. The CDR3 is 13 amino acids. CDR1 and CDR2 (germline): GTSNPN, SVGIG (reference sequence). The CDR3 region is CAWREQGNTEAFF. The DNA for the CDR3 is TGTGCCTGGAGAGAACAGGGGAACACTGAAGCTTTCTTT.